This T cell receptor beta chain was retrieved from a study of CD8 T cells in Susac syndrome. This CDR3 is built from 13 residues. Deletions cut 2 bases from V and 3 bases from J, with 9 bases between. Germline V gene data show CDR1 as SGHRS and CDR2 as YFSETQ. The RNA input was about 0.5 to 1 ug, and it was reverse transcribed with random hexamers. TCRdb itself ran the immunoSEQ multiplex PCR reads through MiXCR, one entry per CDR3 protein. Of about 300,000 distinct CDR3 sequences listed, just over 90% are singletons. The sample taken for sequencing was CD4+ T cells from PBMCs. V gene TRBV5-1 combines with J gene TRBJ2-7; D gene ambiguous. This TCR derives from a human donor with multiple sclerosis. CDR3 in amino acids: CASSFGQIYEQYF. For the CDR3, the DNA is TGCGCCAGCAGCTTTGGGCAAATCTACGAGCAGTACTTC.